The entry below describes one T cell receptor beta chain. As yet, its antigen is unknown. This specimen comes from a study of cytomegalovirus exposure and HLA in healthy donors. Study-level findings and limits: There were a few CMV-associated chains whose specificity for CMV antigens was confirmed in vitro. Within an earlier analysis, most TCR beta V segments proved productive either about 90% or about 30% of the time. At a 0.05 false discovery rate, a later analysis found roughly 17,000 TCR beta sequences to be associated with HLA alleles. Near-uniform donor sequencing depth was presumed by presence/absence analyses.

Use of 60 Vbeta and 13 Jbeta primers characterized the PCR. Method: immunoSEQ multiplex PCR; TCRdb's copy keeps in-frame clones and lacks some. The sample shows tens of thousands of clones, roughly 67% of them seen only once. Germline V gene data show CDR1 as SNHLY and CDR2 as FYNNEI. V was pared by 8 bases and J by 5 bases, with 17 bases of the junction left unmatched. The CDR3 is 16 residues long. V is TRBV2 and J is TRBJ1-1, with TRBD1 matching over 7 bases. This clonotype was obtained from a human donor in good health. Sequenced: PBMCs. As DNA, the CDR3 is TGTGCCAGCTCCCAATCGGCGACAGGGTTTATAACTGAAGCTTTCTTT. Protein: CASSQSATGFITEAFF.